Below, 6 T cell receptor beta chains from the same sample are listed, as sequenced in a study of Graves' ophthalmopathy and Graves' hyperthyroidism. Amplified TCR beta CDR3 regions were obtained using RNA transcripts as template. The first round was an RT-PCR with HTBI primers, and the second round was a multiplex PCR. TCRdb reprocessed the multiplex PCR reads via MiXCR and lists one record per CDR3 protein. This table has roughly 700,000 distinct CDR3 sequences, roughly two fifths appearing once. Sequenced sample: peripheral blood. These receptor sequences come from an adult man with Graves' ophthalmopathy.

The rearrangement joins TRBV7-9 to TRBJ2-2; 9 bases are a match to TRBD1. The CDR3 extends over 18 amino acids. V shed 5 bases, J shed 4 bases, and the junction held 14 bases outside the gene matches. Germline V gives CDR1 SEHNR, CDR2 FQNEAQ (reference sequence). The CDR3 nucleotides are TGTGCCAGCAGCCCCCCCCCGCGGACAGGGGCGCGCACCGGGGAGCTGTTTTTT. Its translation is CASSPPPRTGARTGELFF.

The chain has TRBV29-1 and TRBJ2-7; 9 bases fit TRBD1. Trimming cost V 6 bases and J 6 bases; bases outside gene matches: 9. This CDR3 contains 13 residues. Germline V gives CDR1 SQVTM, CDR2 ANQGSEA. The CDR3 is CSVIDRGSSEQYF. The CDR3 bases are TGCAGCGTGATCGACAGGGGGTCGAGCGAGCAGTACTTC.

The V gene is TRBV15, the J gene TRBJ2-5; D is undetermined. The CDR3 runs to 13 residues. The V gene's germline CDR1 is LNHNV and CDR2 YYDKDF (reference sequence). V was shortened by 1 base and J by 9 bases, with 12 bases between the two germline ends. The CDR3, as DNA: TGTGCCACCAGCAGAGGTAGCAATCAGCCCCAGTACTTC. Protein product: CATSRGSNQPQYF.

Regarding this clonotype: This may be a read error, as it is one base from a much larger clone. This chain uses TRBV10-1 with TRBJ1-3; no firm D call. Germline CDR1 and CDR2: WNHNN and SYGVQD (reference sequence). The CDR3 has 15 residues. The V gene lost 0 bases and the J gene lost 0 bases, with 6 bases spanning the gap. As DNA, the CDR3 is TGCGCCAGCAGTGAGTCGCCCCGCTCTGGAAACACCATATATTTT. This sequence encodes CASSESPRSGNTIYF.

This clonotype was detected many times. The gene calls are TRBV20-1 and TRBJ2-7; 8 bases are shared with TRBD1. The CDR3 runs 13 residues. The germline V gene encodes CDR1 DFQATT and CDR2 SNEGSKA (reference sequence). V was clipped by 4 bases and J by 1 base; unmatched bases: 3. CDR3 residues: CSANDRGSYEQYF. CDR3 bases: TGCAGTGCTAACGACAGGGGTTCCTACGAGCAGTACTTC.

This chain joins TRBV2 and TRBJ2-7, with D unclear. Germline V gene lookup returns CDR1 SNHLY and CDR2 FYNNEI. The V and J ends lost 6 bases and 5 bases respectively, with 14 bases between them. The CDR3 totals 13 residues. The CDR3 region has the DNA TGTGCCAGCAGAAACAAACCGGGCCACGAGCAGTACTTC. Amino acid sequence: CASRNKPGHEQYF.